Listed below are T cell receptor beta chains from one sample, sequenced in a study of shared clonotypes between healthy human individuals. Produced via immunoSEQ multiplex PCR; TCRdb's table is partial and in-frame only. This sample has 2 million to 3 million clones, with roughly 93% found just once. Sequencing was performed on naive CD4+ T cells from PBMCs. These receptors originate from a man between 18 and 29 years old in good health. Some clones in this sample may be carry-over from other donors' samples. CDR3s include the opening cysteine and the closing phenylalanine or tryptophan. A D gene is named only where the DNA matches it firmly. Clone size is not always given. Where it is, it says once, few, many or a class for expanded clones.

v_call: TRBV7-9; d_call: TRBD2; clone_size: once; j_call: TRBJ2-5; cdr3_aa: CASSLGGRVYETQYF; cdr3_nt: TGTGCCAGCAGCTTGGGCGGGAGGGTCTACGAGACCCAGTACTTC
v_call: TRBV7-9; d_call: TRBD1; clone_size: -; j_call: TRBJ2-7; cdr3_aa: CASSLVIIGDRVSYEQYF; cdr3_nt: TGTGCCAGCAGCTTAGTCATAATTGGGGACAGGGTTTCCTACGAGCAGTACTTC
v_call: TRBV14; d_call: -; clone_size: -; j_call: TRBJ2-1; cdr3_aa: CASSQDRDGSSFF; cdr3_nt: TGTGCCAGCAGCCAAGATAGAGACGGCTCATCGTTCTTC
v_call: TRBV5-3; d_call: TRBD2; clone_size: once; j_call: TRBJ2-7; cdr3_aa: CARSHDSGSVITYEQYF; cdr3_nt: TGTGCCAGAAGCCACGATAGCGGGAGTGTGATAACCTACGAGCAGTACTTC
v_call: TRBV30; d_call: TRBD1; clone_size: -; j_call: TRBJ2-6; cdr3_aa: CAWTSLTGGNGANVLTF; cdr3_nt: TGTGCCTGGACGTCCCTGACAGGGGGCAACGGGGCCAACGTCCTGACTTTC
v_call: TRBV4-1; d_call: TRBD2; clone_size: -; j_call: TRBJ2-1; cdr3_aa: CASSQDGSGGPYNEQFF; cdr3_nt: TGCGCCAGCAGCCAAGATGGGTCGGGAGGGCCTTACAATGAGCAGTTCTTC
v_call: TRBV9; d_call: -; clone_size: -; j_call: TRBJ1-3; cdr3_aa: CASSVASDTASGNTIYF; cdr3_nt: TGTGCCAGCAGCGTAGCATCGGACACAGCCTCTGGAAACACCATATATTTT
v_call: TRBV7-9; d_call: -; clone_size: -; j_call: TRBJ1-3; cdr3_aa: CASRGTSGNTIYF; cdr3_nt: TGTGCCAGCAGAGGGACGTCTGGAAACACCATATATTTT
v_call: TRBV30; d_call: -; clone_size: once; j_call: TRBJ2-7; cdr3_aa: CARRGSSYEQYF; cdr3_nt: TGTGCCCGCCGGGGTAGCTCCTACGAGCAGTACTTC
v_call: TRBV5-1; d_call: -; clone_size: -; j_call: TRBJ2-1; cdr3_aa: CASSFETGSSYNEQFF; cdr3_nt: TGCGCCAGCAGCTTTGAGACAGGCAGCTCCTACAATGAGCAGTTCTTC
v_call: TRBV6-1; d_call: -; clone_size: -; j_call: TRBJ1-4; cdr3_aa: CASSEAPGSSLFF; cdr3_nt: TGTGCCAGCAGTGAGGCACCAGGGTCCTCCTTGTTTTTT
v_call: TRBV28; d_call: -; clone_size: few; j_call: TRBJ1-5; cdr3_aa: CASSSVGGRLGNQPQHF; cdr3_nt: TGTGCCAGCAGTTCGGTGGGGGGGCGTTTGGGCAATCAGCCCCAGCATTTT
v_call: TRBV5-1; d_call: -; clone_size: -; j_call: TRBJ1-5; cdr3_aa: CASSLDTMGQPQHF; cdr3_nt: TGCGCCAGCAGCCTAGACACAATGGGACAGCCCCAGCATTTT
v_call: TRBV5-6; d_call: -; clone_size: -; j_call: TRBJ2-5; cdr3_aa: CASSFGLGSIQETQYF; cdr3_nt: TGTGCCAGCAGCTTCGGATTAGGATCTATCCAAGAGACCCAGTACTTC
v_call: TRBV4-1; d_call: -; clone_size: -; j_call: TRBJ2-5; cdr3_aa: CASSQEDWGETQYF; cdr3_nt: TGCGCCAGCAGCCAAGAGGACTGGGGGGAGACCCAGTACTTC
v_call: TRBV18; d_call: -; clone_size: -; j_call: TRBJ2-1; cdr3_aa: CASSPPEENEQFF; cdr3_nt: TGTGCCAGCTCACCACCGGAAGAGAATGAGCAGTTCTTC
v_call: TRBV5-4; d_call: -; clone_size: -; j_call: TRBJ2-1; cdr3_aa: CASSLLRVFVNEQFF; cdr3_nt: TGTGCCAGCAGCTTGTTGCGGGTATTCGTGAATGAGCAGTTCTTC
v_call: TRBV11-2; d_call: -; clone_size: -; j_call: TRBJ2-7; cdr3_aa: CASSLNRIAHYEQYF; cdr3_nt: TGTGCCAGCAGCTTAAACAGAATCGCTCACTACGAGCAGTACTTC
v_call: TRBV5-1; d_call: TRBD1; clone_size: -; j_call: TRBJ1-2; cdr3_aa: CASSSGQGGYGYTF; cdr3_nt: TGCGCCAGCAGCTCCGGACAGGGAGGCTATGGCTACACCTTC
v_call: TRBV6-5; d_call: -; clone_size: once; j_call: TRBJ2-7; cdr3_aa: CASSYFGGSEQYF; cdr3_nt: TGTGCCAGCAGTTATTTCGGGGGATCCGAGCAGTACTTC
v_call: TRBV4-1; d_call: -; clone_size: -; j_call: TRBJ2-6; cdr3_aa: CASSHPGASGANVLTF; cdr3_nt: TGCGCCAGCAGCCACCCAGGAGCCTCTGGGGCCAACGTCCTGACTTTC
v_call: TRBV5-1; d_call: -; clone_size: -; j_call: TRBJ1-2; cdr3_aa: CASSLTVNYGYTF; cdr3_nt: TGCGCCAGCAGCTTGACCGTAAACTATGGCTACACCTTC
v_call: TRBV14; d_call: -; clone_size: -; j_call: TRBJ1-1; cdr3_aa: CASSQDRGTEAFF; cdr3_nt: TGTGCCAGCAGCCAAGATAGAGGGACTGAAGCTTTCTTT
v_call: TRBV7-9; d_call: -; clone_size: -; j_call: TRBJ2-3; cdr3_aa: CASSLASTDTQYF; cdr3_nt: TGTGCCAGCAGCTTAGCAAGCACAGATACGCAGTATTTT
v_call: TRBV2; d_call: -; clone_size: -; j_call: TRBJ2-2; cdr3_aa: CASSEAQGGTGELFF; cdr3_nt: TGTGCCAGCAGTGAAGCGCAGGGTGGCACCGGGGAGCTGTTTTTT
v_call: TRBV18; d_call: -; clone_size: -; j_call: TRBJ2-7; cdr3_aa: CASSRQDSYEQYF; cdr3_nt: TGTGCCAGCTCACGACAGGACAGCTACGAGCAGTACTTC
v_call: TRBV7-8; d_call: TRBD1; clone_size: once; j_call: TRBJ2-7; cdr3_aa: CASSSPRDRGVYEQYF; cdr3_nt: TGTGCCAGCAGCTCCCCGAGGGACAGGGGGGTCTACGAGCAGTACTTC
v_call: TRBV6-6; d_call: -; clone_size: -; j_call: TRBJ2-1; cdr3_aa: CASIPGGPKRHEQFF; cdr3_nt: TGTGCCAGCATCCCCGGGGGACCGAAACGGCATGAGCAGTTCTTC
v_call: TRBV19; d_call: -; clone_size: -; j_call: TRBJ2-3; cdr3_aa: CASSIDRADTQYF; cdr3_nt: TGTGCCAGTAGTATTGACCGTGCAGATACGCAGTATTTT
v_call: TRBV19; d_call: -; clone_size: -; j_call: TRBJ2-7; cdr3_aa: CASSSLWGHEQYF; cdr3_nt: TGTGCCAGTAGTAGCCTATGGGGCCACGAGCAGTACTTC
v_call: TRBV2; d_call: -; clone_size: -; j_call: TRBJ2-5; cdr3_aa: CASSERRGEETQYF; cdr3_nt: TGTGCCAGCAGTGAAAGGAGGGGGGAAGAGACCCAGTACTTC
v_call: TRBV7-2; d_call: -; clone_size: -; j_call: TRBJ1-5; cdr3_aa: CASSLRAGYGQPQHF; cdr3_nt: TGTGCCAGCAGCTTACGTGCAGGGTACGGTCAGCCCCAGCATTTT
v_call: TRBV6-5; d_call: -; clone_size: -; j_call: TRBJ2-7; cdr3_aa: CATKGRDAYEQYF; cdr3_nt: TGTGCCACTAAGGGCAGGGATGCCTACGAGCAGTACTTC
v_call: TRBV6-1; d_call: TRBD2; clone_size: -; j_call: TRBJ2-7; cdr3_aa: CASRPWRGDYEQYF; cdr3_nt: TGTGCCAGCCGACCGTGGCGGGGGGACTACGAGCAGTACTTC
v_call: TRBV5-8; d_call: TRBD1; clone_size: -; j_call: TRBJ1-2; cdr3_aa: CASSGGPDRGTLGYTF; cdr3_nt: TGTGCCAGCAGCGGGGGACCAGACAGGGGGACTCTTGGCTACACCTTC
v_call: TRBV7-8; d_call: -; clone_size: -; j_call: TRBJ2-3; cdr3_aa: CASSDRQVTDTQYF; cdr3_nt: TGTGCCAGCAGCGACCGACAGGTCACAGATACGCAGTATTTT
v_call: TRBV18; d_call: -; clone_size: -; j_call: TRBJ1-1; cdr3_aa: CASSPREDPNTEAFF; cdr3_nt: TGTGCCAGCTCACCACGGGAAGATCCGAACACTGAAGCTTTCTTT
v_call: TRBV27; d_call: TRBD1; clone_size: -; j_call: TRBJ1-1; cdr3_aa: CASSLTGTGDKDTEAFF; cdr3_nt: TGTGCCAGCAGTCTCACCGGGACAGGGGATAAAGACACTGAAGCTTTCTTT
v_call: TRBV5-1; d_call: -; clone_size: -; j_call: TRBJ2-1; cdr3_aa: CASSPGGWVERRRYNEQFF; cdr3_nt: TGCGCCAGCAGCCCTGGGGGTTGGGTTGAGCGGAGACGCTACAATGAGCAGTTCTTC
v_call: TRBV5-6; d_call: -; clone_size: -; j_call: TRBJ2-7; cdr3_aa: CASSQTYEQYF; cdr3_nt: TGTGCCAGCAGCCAGACCTACGAGCAGTACTTC
v_call: TRBV28; d_call: TRBD2; clone_size: -; j_call: TRBJ2-7; cdr3_aa: CASRSSGRGYEQYF; cdr3_nt: TGTGCCAGCAGGTCTAGCGGGAGGGGGTACGAGCAGTACTTC
v_call: TRBV5-8; d_call: -; clone_size: -; j_call: TRBJ1-4; cdr3_aa: CASSLLGLELFF; cdr3_nt: TGTGCCAGCAGCTTGCTAGGTCTCGAACTGTTTTTT
v_call: TRBV30; d_call: -; clone_size: few; j_call: TRBJ2-6; cdr3_aa: CAWKSGANVLTF; cdr3_nt: TGTGCCTGGAAATCTGGGGCCAACGTCCTGACTTTC
v_call: TRBV25-1; d_call: -; clone_size: -; j_call: TRBJ2-5; cdr3_aa: CASSARGQETQYF; cdr3_nt: TGTGCCAGTTCTGCCCGGGGCCAAGAGACCCAGTACTTC
v_call: TRBV19; d_call: TRBD1; clone_size: -; j_call: TRBJ2-5; cdr3_aa: CASSIGQGARLAETQYF; cdr3_nt: TGTGCCAGTAGTATAGGCCAGGGGGCGAGGTTGGCAGAGACCCAGTACTTC
v_call: TRBV6-4; d_call: -; clone_size: -; j_call: TRBJ2-2; cdr3_aa: CASSYDNTGELFF; cdr3_nt: TGTGCCAGCAGTTACGATAACACCGGGGAGCTGTTTTTT
v_call: TRBV19; d_call: -; clone_size: -; j_call: TRBJ2-7; cdr3_aa: CASSIDRRAPPGEQYF; cdr3_nt: TGTGCCAGTAGTATAGATCGTAGGGCCCCCCCCGGGGAGCAGTACTTC
v_call: TRBV19; d_call: -; clone_size: -; j_call: TRBJ1-5; cdr3_aa: CASSAWGANQPQHF; cdr3_nt: TGTGCCAGTAGCGCGTGGGGGGCAAATCAGCCCCAGCATTTT
v_call: TRBV4-3; d_call: -; clone_size: -; j_call: TRBJ1-4; cdr3_aa: CASSQVRGHGEGKLFF; cdr3_nt: TGCGCCAGCAGCCAAGTCCGGGGCCATGGAGAGGGAAAACTGTTTTTT
v_call: TRBV14; d_call: -; clone_size: -; j_call: TRBJ2-5; cdr3_aa: CASSLGLQETQYF; cdr3_nt: TGTGCCAGCAGCTTGGGGCTTCAAGAGACCCAGTACTTC
v_call: TRBV6-6; d_call: -; clone_size: -; j_call: TRBJ2-4; cdr3_aa: CASSVGRVQYF; cdr3_nt: TGTGCCAGCAGCGTGGGACGCGTTCAGTACTTC
v_call: TRBV6-1; d_call: -; clone_size: -; j_call: TRBJ1-2; cdr3_aa: CASSEAGTYNYGYTF; cdr3_nt: TGTGCCAGCAGTGAAGCCGGGACCTATAACTATGGCTACACCTTC